Following are 8 T cell receptor beta chains from one sample sequenced in a study of blood T cell repertoires in COVID-19 (dated by TCRdb to the early 2020s). The library was prepared using the immunoSEQ multiplex PCR assay. TCRdb provides this immuneACCESS table in a form limited to in-frame rearrangements. Some clones are lacking; in checked studies, under half of them reflect an unresolved V gene, and why the rest are absent is not known. The sample table records tens of thousands of clones; 90% of these occur just once. 3.9% of the sample comes from the top ten. Source material: peripheral blood. These receptors were obtained from a man aged 50 to 59 with acute or convalescent COVID-19.

This chain joins TRBV27 and TRBJ2-7, with 11 bases matching TRBD2. CDR3 length: 15 amino acids. Germline V gene sequence: CDR1 MNHEY, CDR2 SMNVEV (reference sequence). The V and J ends lost 8 bases and 3 bases, in that order; junction bases with no gene match: 9. In DNA form, the CDR3 reads TGTGCCAGCGGATATAGCGGGAGGGCCTTCTACGAGCAGTACTTC. Translating gives CASGYSGRAFYEQYF.

The V gene is TRBV5-5, the J gene TRBJ1-5; D is uncertain. V was clipped by 5 bases and J by 4 bases, with 10 bases between them. CDR1 is SGHKS, CDR2 YYEKEE, per germline (reference sequence). This CDR3 is built from 13 residues. CDR3 in amino acids: CASSKDINQPQHF. CDR3 DNA: TGTGCCAGCAGTAAAGACATAAATCAGCCCCAGCATTTT.

The chain has TRBV28 and TRBJ1-2, with 7 bases lining up with TRBD1. Trimming took 6 bases from V and 1 from J; bases not matched to a gene: 8. Germline CDR1 and CDR2: MDHEN and SYDVKM. CDR3 length: 15 residues. The CDR3 loop is CASSRTTGINYGYTF. The DNA of the CDR3 is TGTGCCAGCAGCCGCACGACAGGGATTAACTATGGCTACACCTTC.

The chain uses TRBV2 and TRBJ2-7, with a possible D match to TRBD1 (5 bases). The V end was cut by 5 bases, the J end by 3 bases, with 8 bases between. The length of the CDR3 is 12 residues. In germline, CDR1 is SNHLY, CDR2 FYNNEI. The CDR3 here is CASSTQGYEQYF. The DNA of the CDR3 is TGTGCCAGCAGTACTCAGGGCTACGAGCAGTACTTC.

This clone was observed a single time. The V gene is TRBV14, the J gene TRBJ1-1; D gene uncertain. V lost 1 base and J lost 0, with 9 bases in between. CDR1 SGHDN and CDR2 FVKESK come from the germline V gene. The CDR3 spans 15 residues. CDR3 loop: CASSQGAGMNTEAFF. CDR3 in DNA: TGTGCCAGCAGCCAAGGGGCCGGGATGAACACTGAAGCTTTCTTT. The full variable domain, with the rest looked up from reference TRBV14 and TRBJ1-1, is EAGVTQFPSHSVIEKGQTVTLRCDPISGHDNLYWYRRVMGKEIKFLLHFVKESKQDESGMPNNRFLAERTGGTYSTLKVQPAELEDSGVYFCASSQGAGMNTEAFFGQGTRLTVV.

The V gene is TRBV24-1, the J gene TRBJ2-1, with D perhaps matching TRBD2 (5 bases). From germline, CDR1 is KGHDR and CDR2 SFDVKD. Trimming took off 4 bases at V and 8 bases at J, with 17 bases between the two ends. The CDR3 length is 15 residues. This CDR3 is CATSEPTRVGDEQFF. CDR3 sequence (DNA): TGTGCCACCAGTGAACCTACTAGGGTTGGGGATGAGCAGTTCTTC.

This sequence joins TRBV2 and TRBJ2-2, with D unclear. From germline, CDR1 is SNHLY and CDR2 FYNNEI. The CDR3 spans 14 residues. Trimming shortened V by 8 bases and J by 4 bases, and 14 bases separated the two germline ends. CDR3 region: CASGPLVSTGELFF. The CDR3 DNA sequence: TGTGCCAGCGGCCCCCTCGTCAGCACCGGGGAGCTGTTTTTT.

The rearrangement joins TRBV7-6 to TRBJ2-1; D unclear. Trimming stripped 5 bases from V and 3 bases from J, with 11 bases between. Germline V gene sequence: CDR1 SGHVS, CDR2 FNYEAQ. The CDR3 runs to 14 residues. Here the CDR3 reads CASSLQTGYNEQFF. DNA of the CDR3: TGTGCCAGCAGCCTCCAAACGGGCTACAATGAGCAGTTCTTC.